This T cell receptor beta chain stems from a study of cytomegalovirus exposure and HLA in healthy donors. The wider study: For the approximately 410 genotyped donors, roughly 80% fell within the Caucasian-associated ancestry cluster.

The PCR had 60 Vbeta and 13 Jbeta primers. TCRdb's table, derived via immunoSEQ multiplex PCR, lists solely in-frame clones and lacks some. This sample carries 150,000 to 250,000 clones, approximately 79% of them seen once, and the ten largest clones take 4.4%. Study-wide points: There were reportedly fewer N-insertions in an Asian-associated ancestry cluster than the roughly 680-donor mean, in a later analysis. Sequencing likely caused a cluster of highly shared sequence variants. In presence/absence analyses, roughly uniform sequencing depth across donors was assumed.

Notes on this clone: As yet, its antigen is unknown.

This receptor was identified in a woman in her twenties or thirties in good health and CMV-seropositive. Sequenced: PBMCs.

CDR3 sequence: CASSGVSGGSEKLFF. As DNA, the CDR3 is TGTGCCAGCAGCGGGGTGTCGGGTGGTTCGGAAAAACTGTTTTTT. The genes are TRBV9 and TRBJ1-4; unclear D gene. The CDR3 spans 15 residues. Germline V gene sequence: CDR1 SGDLS, CDR2 YYNGEE. With 3 bases removed from V and 8 bases from J, the gap between germline ends came to 17 bases.